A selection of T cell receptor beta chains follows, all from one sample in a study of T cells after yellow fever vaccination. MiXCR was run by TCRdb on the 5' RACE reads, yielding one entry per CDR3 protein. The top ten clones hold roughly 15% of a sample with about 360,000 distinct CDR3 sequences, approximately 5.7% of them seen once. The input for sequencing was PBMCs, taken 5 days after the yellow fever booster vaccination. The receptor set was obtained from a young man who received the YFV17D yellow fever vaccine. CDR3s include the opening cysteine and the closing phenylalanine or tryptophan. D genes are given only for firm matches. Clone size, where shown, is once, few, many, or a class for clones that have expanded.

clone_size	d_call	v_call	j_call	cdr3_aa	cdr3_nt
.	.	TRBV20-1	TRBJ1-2	CSAREAVLAGYTF	TGCAGTGCTAGAGAAGCAGTTCTGGCTGGCTACACCTTC
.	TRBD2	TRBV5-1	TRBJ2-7	CASSLSTLAGGLLAYEQYF	TGCGCCAGCAGCTTGTCGACTCTAGCGGGAGGGCTCCTTGCCTACGAGCAGTACTTC
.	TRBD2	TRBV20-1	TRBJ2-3	CSATLAEIRTDTQYF	TGCAGTGCAACACTAGCGGAAATCCGCACAGATACGCAGTATTTT
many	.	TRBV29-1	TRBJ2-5	CSVVLGETQYF	TGCAGCGTTGTATTGGGAGAGACCCAGTACTTC
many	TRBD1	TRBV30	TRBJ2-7	CAWRGQGDYEQYF	TGTGCCTGGAGGGGACAGGGGGACTACGAGCAGTACTTC
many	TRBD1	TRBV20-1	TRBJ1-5	CSAREQGPRDQPQHF	TGCAGTGCTAGAGAACAGGGGCCCCGGGATCAGCCCCAGCATTTT
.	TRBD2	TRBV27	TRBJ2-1	CASRYGTSGSHEQFF	TGTGCCAGCAGATATGGGACTAGCGGGAGCCATGAGCAGTTCTTC
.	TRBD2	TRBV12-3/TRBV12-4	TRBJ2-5	CASRPLAGGPTQYF	TGTGCCAGCAGACCACTAGCGGGAGGACCGACCCAGTACTTC
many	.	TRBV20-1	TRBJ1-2	CSARATVRDGYTF	TGCAGTGCTAGGGCTACAGTACGGGATGGCTACACCTTC
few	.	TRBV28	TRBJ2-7	CASSLSGPYVDEQYF	TGTGCCAGCAGTTTATCTGGCCCCTATGTAGATGAGCAGTACTTC
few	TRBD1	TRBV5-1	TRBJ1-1	CASSGMTGDISEAFF	TGCGCCAGCAGCGGGATGACAGGGGATATCTCTGAAGCTTTCTTT
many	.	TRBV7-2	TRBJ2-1	CASSLAVHEQFF	TGTGCCAGCAGCTTGGCGGTCCATGAGCAGTTCTTC
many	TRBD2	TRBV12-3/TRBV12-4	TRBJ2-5	CASSLGLAVPETQYF	TGTGCCAGCAGTTTAGGGCTAGCGGTCCCAGAGACCCAGTACTTC
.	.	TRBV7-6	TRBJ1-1	CASRNTGTGTEAFF	TGTGCCAGCAGGAATACAGGGACGGGCACTGAAGCTTTCTTT
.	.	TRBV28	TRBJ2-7	CASSPSSSPYYEQYF	TGTGCCAGCAGCCCTTCATCTAGCCCTTACTACGAGCAGTACTTC
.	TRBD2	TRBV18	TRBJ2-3	CASSLVTSGSTDTQYF	TGTGCCAGCTCACTTGTGACTAGCGGGAGCACAGATACGCAGTATTTT
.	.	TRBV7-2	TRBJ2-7	CASSYNMGSYEQYF	TGTGCCAGCAGCTACAACATGGGGAGCTACGAGCAGTACTTC
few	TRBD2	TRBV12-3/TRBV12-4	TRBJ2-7	CASSKTSGRAEQYF	TGTGCCAGCAGCAAGACTAGCGGGAGGGCCGAGCAGTACTTC
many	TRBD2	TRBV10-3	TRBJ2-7	CAISERSGESSYEQYF	TGTGCCATCAGTGAACGAAGCGGGGAAAGCTCCTACGAGCAGTACTTC
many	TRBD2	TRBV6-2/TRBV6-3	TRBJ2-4	CASSYSTSGPQGIQYF	TGTGCCAGCAGTTACTCGACTAGCGGCCCTCAGGGCATTCAGTACTTC
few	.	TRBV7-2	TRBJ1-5	CASSLEGRGNQPQHF	TGTGCCAGCAGCTTAGAGGGTAGGGGCAATCAGCCCCAGCATTTT
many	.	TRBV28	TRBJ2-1	CASSGRLYNEQFF	TGTGCCAGCAGCGGACGGCTCTACAATGAGCAGTTCTTC
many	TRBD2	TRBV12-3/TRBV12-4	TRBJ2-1	CASSPGLAGALYNEQFF	TGTGCCAGCAGCCCTGGACTAGCGGGGGCGTTATACAATGAGCAGTTCTTC
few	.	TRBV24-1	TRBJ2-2	CATSGGHRRDTGELFF	TGTGCCACCAGTGGCGGGCACAGGAGAGACACCGGGGAGCTGTTTTTT
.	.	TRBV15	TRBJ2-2	CATSGGRLTGELFF	TGTGCCACCAGCGGCGGGCGTCTCACCGGGGAGCTGTTTTTT
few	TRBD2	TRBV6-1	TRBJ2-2	CASSPHVAGVTGELFF	TGTGCCAGCAGTCCACACGTGGCGGGAGTCACCGGGGAGCTGTTTTTT
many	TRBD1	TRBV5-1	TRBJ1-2	CASSPGQGLGYGYTF	TGCGCCAGCAGCCCGGGACAGGGGTTGGGCTATGGCTACACCTTC
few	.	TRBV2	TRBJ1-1	CATPRGGPGTEAFF	TGTGCCACTCCACGGGGGGGGCCTGGCACTGAAGCTTTCTTT
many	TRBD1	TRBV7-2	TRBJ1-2	CASSPSGTGVYGYTF	TGTGCCAGCAGCCCTTCCGGGACAGGGGTATATGGCTACACCTTC
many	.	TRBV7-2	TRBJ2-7	CASSSGLPPYEQYF	TGTGCCAGCAGCTCCGGACTCCCCCCCTACGAGCAGTACTTC
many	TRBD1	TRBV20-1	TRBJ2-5	CSAPKTGEETQYF	TGCAGTGCACCGAAAACAGGGGAAGAGACCCAGTACTTC
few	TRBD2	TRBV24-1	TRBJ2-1	CATSDFGTSGRRNEQFF	TGTGCCACCAGTGATTTCGGGACTAGCGGGAGGAGGAATGAGCAGTTCTTC
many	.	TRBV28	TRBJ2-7	CASSPHSYEQYF	TGTGCCAGCAGTCCACACAGCTACGAGCAGTACTTC
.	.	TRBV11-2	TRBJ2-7	CASSLEPLSHEQYF	TGTGCCAGCAGCTTAGAACCCCTTTCTCACGAGCAGTACTTC
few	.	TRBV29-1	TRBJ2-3	CSANSLSPSDTQYF	TGCAGCGCTAATTCGCTTAGTCCCTCAGATACGCAGTATTTT
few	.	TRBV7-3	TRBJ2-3	CASSLTIQGKQYF	TGTGCCAGCAGCTTAACAATACAGGGAAAGCAGTATTTT
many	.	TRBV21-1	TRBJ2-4	CASTKDSSAKNIQYF	TGTGCCAGCACCAAGGACAGTTCTGCCAAAAACATTCAGTACTTC
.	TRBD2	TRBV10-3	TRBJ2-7	CAISESSTSGSYEQYF	TGTGCCATCAGTGAGTCATCTACTAGCGGATCCTACGAGCAGTACTTC
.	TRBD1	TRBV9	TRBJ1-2	CASSAGRGTDYGYTF	TGTGCCAGCAGCGCCGGCCGGGGGACAGACTATGGCTACACCTTC
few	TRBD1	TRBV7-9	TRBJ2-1	CASSSGQEYYNEQFF	TGTGCCAGCAGCTCCGGACAGGAGTACTACAATGAGCAGTTCTTC
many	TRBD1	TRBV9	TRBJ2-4	CASSKRTGGDIQYF	TGTGCCAGCAGCAAGCGGACAGGCGGTGACATTCAGTACTTC